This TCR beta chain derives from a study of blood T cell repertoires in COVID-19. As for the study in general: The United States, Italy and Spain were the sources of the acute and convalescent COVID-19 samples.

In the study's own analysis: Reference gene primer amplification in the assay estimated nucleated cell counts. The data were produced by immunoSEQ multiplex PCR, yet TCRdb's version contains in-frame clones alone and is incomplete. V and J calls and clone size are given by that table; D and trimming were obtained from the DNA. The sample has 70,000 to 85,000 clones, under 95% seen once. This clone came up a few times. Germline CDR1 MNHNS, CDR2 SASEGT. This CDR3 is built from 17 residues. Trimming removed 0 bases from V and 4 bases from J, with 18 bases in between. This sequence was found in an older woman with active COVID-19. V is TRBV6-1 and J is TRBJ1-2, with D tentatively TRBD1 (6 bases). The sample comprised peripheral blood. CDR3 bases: TGTGCCAGCAGTGAAGCGCTTATCGACAGGTACAGCTATGGCTACACCTTC. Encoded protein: CASSEALIDRYSYGYTF.